This is a list of T cell receptor beta chains from one sample in a study of T cells expressing NK-cell markers. TCRdb reprocessed the 5' RACE reads and reports one entry per CDR3 protein, with no DNA. Here the sample table reports about 430,000 distinct CDR3 sequences. Material for sequencing was blood T cells: a sorted CD56 or NKG2C T cell subset, CD4+ or CD8+ T cells, or bulk PBMC T cells (not recorded which). The receptor source for this set is a woman aged 45-59 years in good health. Both conserved end residues are part of each CDR3. Each record gives: V gene, J gene, CDR3 protein.

TRBV10-3,TRBJ1-2,CAISDRAAYGYTF
TRBV20-1,TRBJ2-3,CSASLVTSGNTDTQYF
TRBV10-2,TRBJ2-5,CASSGRQSFEETQYF
TRBV20-1,TRBJ1-1,CSARDGSKVTEAFF
TRBV5-1,TRBJ1-2,CASSLIPSDNYGYTF
TRBV7-9,TRBJ2-1,CASSQQGGLINEQFF
TRBV6-5,TRBJ1-1,CASSYNRGPTEAFF
TRBV6-5,TRBJ1-1,CASKRHNQNTEAFF
TRBV29-1,TRBJ2-2,CSVRSSVEGGELFFF
TRBV4-1,TRBJ2-1,CASSQNLAGGAGNEQFF